The T cell receptor beta chain described here comes from a study of early T cells in non-severe SARS-CoV-2 infection. The CDR3 spans 14 residues. V lost 5 bases, J lost 2 bases, and 13 bases lay in between. The germline CDR1 and CDR2 sequences are MNHEY and SMNVEV (reference sequence). This clonotype was detected ten times or more. What it binds is not known. Findings and limits, study-wide: Database matching using VDJdb favored anti-spike CD8 responses, with private and CD4 specificities left missing.

From the 5' RACE reads, TCRdb called clonotypes with MiXCR, one entry per CDR3 protein. The sample has approximately 46,000 distinct CDR3 sequences; around 6% are singletons. This receptor was obtained from an adult who was a healthcare worker with PCR-confirmed SARS-CoV-2 infection or an uninfected control (not recorded which). The sequenced sample was whole blood. The chain uses TRBV27 and TRBJ2-7; no reliable D call. The CDR3 is CASSPTGYTYEQYF. For the CDR3, the DNA is TGTGCCAGCAGTCCCACCGGGTACACCTACGAGCAGTACTTC.